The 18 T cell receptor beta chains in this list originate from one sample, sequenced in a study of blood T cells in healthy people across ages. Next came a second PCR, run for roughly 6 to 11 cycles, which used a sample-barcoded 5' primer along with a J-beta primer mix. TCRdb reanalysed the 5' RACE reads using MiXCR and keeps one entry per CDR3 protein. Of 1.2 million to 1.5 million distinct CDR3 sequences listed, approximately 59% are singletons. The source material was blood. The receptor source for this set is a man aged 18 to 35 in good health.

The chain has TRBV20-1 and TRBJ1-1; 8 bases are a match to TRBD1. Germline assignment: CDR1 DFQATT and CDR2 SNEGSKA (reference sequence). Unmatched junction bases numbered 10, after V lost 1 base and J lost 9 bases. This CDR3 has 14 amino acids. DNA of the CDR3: TGCAGTGCTAGAGTGGGACAGGAGCTTTTCAAAGCTTTCTTT. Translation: CSARVGQELFKAFF.

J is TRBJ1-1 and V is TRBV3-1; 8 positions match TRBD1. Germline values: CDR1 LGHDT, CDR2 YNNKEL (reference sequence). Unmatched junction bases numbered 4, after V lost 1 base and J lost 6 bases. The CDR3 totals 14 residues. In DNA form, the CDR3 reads TGTGCCAGCAGCCAAGCTGGACAGGGTGCTGAAGCTTTCTTT. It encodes CASSQAGQGAEAFF.

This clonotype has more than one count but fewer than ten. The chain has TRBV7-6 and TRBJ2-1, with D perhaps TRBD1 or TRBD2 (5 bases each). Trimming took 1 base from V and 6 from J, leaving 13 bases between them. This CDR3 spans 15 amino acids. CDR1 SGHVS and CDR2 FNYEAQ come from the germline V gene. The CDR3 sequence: CASSLGVGPRNEQFF. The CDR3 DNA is TGTGCCAGCAGCTTAGGGGTGGGACCTCGCAATGAGCAGTTCTTC.

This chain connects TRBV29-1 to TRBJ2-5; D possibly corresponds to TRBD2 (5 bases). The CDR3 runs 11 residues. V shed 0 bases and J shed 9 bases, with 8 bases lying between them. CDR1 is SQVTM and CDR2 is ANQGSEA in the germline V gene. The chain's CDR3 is CSVEDQEAQYF. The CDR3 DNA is TGCAGCGTTGAAGATCAGGAGGCCCAGTACTTC.

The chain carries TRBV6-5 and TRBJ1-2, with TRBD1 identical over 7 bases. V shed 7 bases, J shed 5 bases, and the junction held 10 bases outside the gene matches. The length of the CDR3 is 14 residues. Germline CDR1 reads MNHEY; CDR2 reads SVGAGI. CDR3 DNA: TGTGCCAGCAAGCGGACAGGAGAAGAGTATGGCTACACCTTC. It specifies CASKRTGEEYGYTF.

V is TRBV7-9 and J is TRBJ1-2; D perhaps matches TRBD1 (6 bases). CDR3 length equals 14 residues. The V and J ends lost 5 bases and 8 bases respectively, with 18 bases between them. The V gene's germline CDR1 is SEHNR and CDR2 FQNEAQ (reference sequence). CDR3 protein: CASSRKTGEEGYTF. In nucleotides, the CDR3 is TGTGCCAGCAGCCGTAAGACAGGAGAAGAAGGCTACACCTTC.

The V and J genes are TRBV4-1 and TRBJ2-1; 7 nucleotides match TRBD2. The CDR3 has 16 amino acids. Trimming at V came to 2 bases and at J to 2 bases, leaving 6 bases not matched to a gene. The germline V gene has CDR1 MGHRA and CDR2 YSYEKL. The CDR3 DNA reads TGCGCCAGCAGCCAAAGGGGCGCGGGGGCCTACAATGAGCAGTTCTTC. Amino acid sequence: CASSQRGAGAYNEQFF.

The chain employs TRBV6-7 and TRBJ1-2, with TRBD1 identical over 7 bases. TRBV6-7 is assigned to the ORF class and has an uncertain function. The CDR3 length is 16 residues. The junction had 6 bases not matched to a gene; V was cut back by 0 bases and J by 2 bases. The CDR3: CASSYSEGQKNYGYTF. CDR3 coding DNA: TGTGCCAGCAGTTACTCGGAGGGACAGAAAAACTATGGCTACACCTTC.

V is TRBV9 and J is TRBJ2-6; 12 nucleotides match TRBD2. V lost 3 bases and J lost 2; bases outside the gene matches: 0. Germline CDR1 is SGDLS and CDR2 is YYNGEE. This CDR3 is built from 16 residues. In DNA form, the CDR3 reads TGTGCCAGCAGCGGACTAGCGGGAGCTGGGGCCAACGTCCTGACTTTC. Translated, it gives CASSGLAGAGANVLTF.

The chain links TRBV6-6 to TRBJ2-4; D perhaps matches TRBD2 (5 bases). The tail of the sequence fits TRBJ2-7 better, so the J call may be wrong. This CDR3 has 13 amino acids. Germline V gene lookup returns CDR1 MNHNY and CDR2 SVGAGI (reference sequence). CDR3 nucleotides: TGTGCCAGCAGCCTATACCCGGGAAACGAGCAGTACTTC. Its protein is CASSLYPGNEQYF.

CDR3 sequence (DNA): TGCGCCAGCAGCCAAGCAGTCAAAACGGGGGGTAATACTGAAGCTTTCTTT. It encodes CASSQAVKTGGNTEAFF. V gene TRBV4-1 combines with J gene TRBJ1-1; possible D gene TRBD1, 5 bases. Germline-derived CDR1 and CDR2 are MGHRA and YSYEKL. Trimming stripped 1 base from V and 5 bases from J, with 20 bases between. The CDR3 totals 17 residues.

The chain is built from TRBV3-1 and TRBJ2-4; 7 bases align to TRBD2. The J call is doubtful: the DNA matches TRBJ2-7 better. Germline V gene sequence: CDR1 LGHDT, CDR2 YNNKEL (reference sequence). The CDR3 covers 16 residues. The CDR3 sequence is CASSQEWLAVSYEQYF. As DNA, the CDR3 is TGTGCCAGCAGCCAAGAATGGCTAGCGGTATCCTACGAGCAGTACTTC.

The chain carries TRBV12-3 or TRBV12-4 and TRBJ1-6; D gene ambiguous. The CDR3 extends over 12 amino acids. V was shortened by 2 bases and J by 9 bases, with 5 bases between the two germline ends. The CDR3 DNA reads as TGTGCCAGCAGTTTAACTGCTTCACCCCTCCACTTT. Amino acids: CASSLTASPLHF.

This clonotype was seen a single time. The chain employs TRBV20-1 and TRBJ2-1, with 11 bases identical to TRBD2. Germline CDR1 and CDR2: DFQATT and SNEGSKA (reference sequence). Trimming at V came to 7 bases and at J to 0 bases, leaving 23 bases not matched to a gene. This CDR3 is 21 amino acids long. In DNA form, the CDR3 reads TGCAGTGGTAGCCTCCCTCTTAAGGCTAGCGGGAGGAGGCCCTCCTACAATGAGCAGTTCTTC. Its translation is CSGSLPLKASGRRPSYNEQFF.

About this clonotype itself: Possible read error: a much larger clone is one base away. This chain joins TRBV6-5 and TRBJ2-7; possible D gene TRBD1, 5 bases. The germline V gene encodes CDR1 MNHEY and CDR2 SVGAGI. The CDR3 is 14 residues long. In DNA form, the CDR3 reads TGTGCCAGCAGTTACGGACAAAAAACCTACGAGCAGTGCTTC. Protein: CASSYGQKTYEQCF.

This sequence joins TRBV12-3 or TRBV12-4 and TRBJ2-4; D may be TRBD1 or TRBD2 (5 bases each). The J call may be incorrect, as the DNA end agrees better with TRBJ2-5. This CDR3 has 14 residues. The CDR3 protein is CASSPYLGDETQYF. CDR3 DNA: TGTGCCAGCAGTCCATATCTGGGGGACGAGACCCAGTACTTC.

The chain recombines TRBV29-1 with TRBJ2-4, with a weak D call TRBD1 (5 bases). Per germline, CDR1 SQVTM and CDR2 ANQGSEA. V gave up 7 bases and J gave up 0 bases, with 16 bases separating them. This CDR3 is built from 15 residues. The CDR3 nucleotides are TGCAGCGCCGATCAGGGTCTCATAGCCAAAAACATTCAGTACTTC. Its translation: CSADQGLIAKNIQYF.

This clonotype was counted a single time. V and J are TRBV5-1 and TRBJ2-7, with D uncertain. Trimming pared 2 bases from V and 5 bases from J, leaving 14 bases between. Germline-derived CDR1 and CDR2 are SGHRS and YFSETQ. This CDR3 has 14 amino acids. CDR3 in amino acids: CASSFVGQRNEQYF. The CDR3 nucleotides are TGCGCCAGCAGCTTCGTCGGCCAGAGGAACGAGCAGTACTTC. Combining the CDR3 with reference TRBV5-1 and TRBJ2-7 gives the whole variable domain KAGVTQTPRYLIKTRGQQVTLSCSPISGHRSVSWYQQTPGQGLQFLFEYFSETQRNKGNFPGRFSGRQFSNSRSEMNVSTLELGDSALYLCASSFVGQRNEQYFGPGTRLTVT.